A selection of T cell receptor beta chains follows, all from one sample in a study of vaccination and CD4 T cells after COVID-19. Their antigens remain unidentified. TCRdb reprocessed the PCR reads via MiXCR and lists one record per CDR3 protein. Seen here are about 23,000 distinct CDR3 sequences, approximately 50% observed once, and the top ten hold roughly 2.8%. The specimen was CD4+ T cells from blood, cultured in vitro. The receptors come from a human donor who had recovered from COVID-19. Both conserved end residues are part of each CDR3. D genes are given only for firm matches. Size is omitted from some rows. Given values are once, few, many or a class for expanded clones.

clone_size j_call v_call d_call cdr3_aa cdr3_nt
. TRBJ1-6 TRBV9 . CASSVPNSPLHF TGTGCCAGCAGCGTCCCCAATTCACCCCTCCACTTT
. TRBJ1-1 TRBV15 . CATSSVPGGEAFF TGTGCCACCAGCAGCGTTCCCGGTGGTGAAGCTTTCTTT
few TRBJ1-5 TRBV7-2 . CASSLQDGQPQHF TGTGCCAGCAGCTTACAGGATGGTCAGCCCCAGCATTTT
. TRBJ1-2 TRBV18 . CASSPTGNYGYTF TGTGCCAGCTCACCAACGGGAAACTATGGCTACACCTTC
. TRBJ2-1 TRBV6-5 TRBD2 CASSSHQAGYNEQFF TGTGCCAGCAGTTCACATCAAGCGGGGTACAATGAGCAGTTCTTC
. TRBJ2-6 TRBV7-9 . CASSQGLRGGANVLTF TGTGCCAGCAGCCAGGGACTGCGAGGTGGGGCCAACGTCCTGACTTTC
few TRBJ1-1 TRBV7-8 TRBD1 CASSLGTGDTEAFF TGTGCCAGCAGCTTAGGAACAGGGGACACTGAAGCTTTCTTT
once TRBJ1-1 TRBV4-3 TRBD1 CASSPYRGFVLGTEAFF TGCGCCAGCAGCCCCTACAGGGGATTCGTATTAGGGACTGAAGCTTTCTTT
. TRBJ2-7 TRBV2 TRBD2 CASRSGGHYEQYF TGTGCCAGCAGAAGCGGGGGGCATTACGAGCAGTACTTC
. TRBJ2-3 TRBV7-2 TRBD2 CVSSLGRGGTDTQYF TGTGTCAGCAGCTTAGGGCGGGGGGGCACAGATACGCAGTATTTT
few TRBJ2-7 TRBV20-1 . CSARVGAAYEQYF TGCAGTGCTAGAGTGGGAGCCGCCTACGAGCAGTACTTC
. TRBJ2-4 TRBV2 . CASSEAPPGRWDIAKNIQYF TGTGCCAGCAGTGAAGCCCCGCCGGGGAGATGGGATATAGCCAAAAACATTCAGTACTTC
. TRBJ2-5 TRBV2 . CASKWLAGQETQYF TGTGCCAGCAAGTGGCTAGCCGGCCAAGAGACCCAGTACTTC
. TRBJ2-7 TRBV7-2 . CASSPIFGTFGEQYF TGTGCCAGCAGCCCGATCTTCGGGACCTTCGGCGAGCAGTACTTC
. TRBJ2-2 TRBV7-9 . CASSLLVGELFF TGTGCCAGCAGCTTACTAGTCGGGGAGCTGTTTTTT
few TRBJ2-5 TRBV11-3 . CASSLNGGAPAQYF TGTGCCAGCAGCTTAAATGGTGGCGCCCCCGCTCAGTACTTC
few TRBJ2-5 TRBV11-3 . CASSLDRGETQYF TGTGCCAGCAGCTTAGACAGGGGTGAGACCCAGTACTTC
. TRBJ1-1 TRBV12-3/TRBV12-4 . CASSLGAGDEAFF TGTGCCAGCAGTTTGGGGGCGGGAGACGAGGCTTTCTTT
few TRBJ1-2 TRBV6-2/TRBV6-3 . CASSKIQGYGYTF TGTGCCAGCAGCAAGATCCAGGGCTATGGCTACACCTTC
. TRBJ1-1 TRBV11-1 . CASSRLLGGGTEAFF TGTGCCAGCAGCCGATTATTAGGTGGGGGCACTGAAGCTTTCTTT
. TRBJ2-5 TRBV7-2 TRBD2 CASSSFGGSGRKTQYF TGTGCCAGCAGCTCCTTCGGGGGTAGCGGGAGGAAGACCCAGTACTTC
once TRBJ1-2 TRBV5-6 . CASSSGQTYGYTF TGTGCCAGCAGCTCCGGACAGACCTATGGCTACACCTTC
. TRBJ2-5 TRBV20-1 . CSARGTGTQETQYF TGCAGTGCTAGAGGAACCGGGACACAAGAGACCCAGTACTTC
. TRBJ1-2 TRBV28 . CATDGRANYGYTF TGTGCCACAGACGGACGAGCTAACTATGGCTACACCTTC
. TRBJ1-2 TRBV14 TRBD1 CASSQGGTGKNYGYTF TGTGCCAGCAGCCAGGGAGGGACAGGGAAGAACTATGGCTACACCTTC
few TRBJ1-2 TRBV19 . CASSADRNYGYTF TGTGCCAGTAGCGCTGACCGTAACTATGGCTACACCTTC
few TRBJ1-3 TRBV20-1 . CSASSGNTIYF TGCAGTGCTAGCTCTGGAAACACCATATATTTT
. TRBJ1-2 TRBV6-1 TRBD1 CASSEAPGQPGYGYTF TGTGCCAGCAGTGAAGCGCCGGGACAGCCAGGCTATGGCTACACCTTC
. TRBJ2-2 TRBV6-2/TRBV6-3 . CASKRGATGELFF TGTGCCAGCAAACGGGGGGCGACCGGGGAGCTGTTTTTT